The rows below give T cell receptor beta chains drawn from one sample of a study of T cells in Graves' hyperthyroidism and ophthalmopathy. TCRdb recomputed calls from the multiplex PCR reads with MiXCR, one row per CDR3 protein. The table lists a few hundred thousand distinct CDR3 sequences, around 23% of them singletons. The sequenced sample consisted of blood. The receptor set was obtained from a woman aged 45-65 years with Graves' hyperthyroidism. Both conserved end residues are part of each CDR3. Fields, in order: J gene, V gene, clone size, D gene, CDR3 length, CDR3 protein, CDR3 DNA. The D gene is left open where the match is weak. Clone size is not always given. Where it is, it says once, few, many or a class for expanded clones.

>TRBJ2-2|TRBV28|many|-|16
CASSPSGTPWTGELFF
TGTGCCAGCAGCCCCTCGGGGACGCCCTGGACCGGGGAGCTGTTTTTT
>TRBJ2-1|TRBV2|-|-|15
CASSESAGRYNEQFF
TGTGCCAGCAGTGAGTCGGCAGGGAGGTACAATGAGCAGTTCTTC
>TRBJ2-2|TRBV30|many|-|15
CAWSVRGQNTGELFF
TGTGCCTGGAGTGTACGGGGACAGAACACCGGGGAGCTGTTTTTT
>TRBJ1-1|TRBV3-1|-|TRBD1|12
CASSQATGEAFF
TGTGCCAGCAGCCAAGCGACAGGGGAAGCTTTCTTT
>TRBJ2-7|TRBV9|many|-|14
CASSVAVGVGEQYF
TGTGCCAGCAGCGTAGCTGTGGGGGTGGGCGAGCAGTACTTC
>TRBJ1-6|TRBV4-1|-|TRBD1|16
CASSQNRDRGNSPLHF
TGCGCCAGCAGCCAAAACCGGGACAGGGGGAATTCACCCCTCCACTTT
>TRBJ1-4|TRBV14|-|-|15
CASSEEWGANEKLFF
TGTGCCAGCAGCGAGGAGTGGGGAGCTAATGAAAAACTGTTTTTT
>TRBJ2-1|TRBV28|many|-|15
CASSTRWGRYNEQFF
TGTGCCAGCAGCACGAGGTGGGGCCGGTACAATGAGCAGTTCTTC
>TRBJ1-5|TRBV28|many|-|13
CASSPQRFQPQHF
TGTGCCAGCAGTCCCCAGAGGTTTCAGCCCCAGCATTTT
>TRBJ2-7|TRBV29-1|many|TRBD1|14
CSVKAGTGKNEQYF
TGCAGCGTAAAAGCCGGGACAGGGAAAAACGAGCAGTACTTC
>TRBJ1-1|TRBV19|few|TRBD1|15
CASSAQTGQWAEAFF
TGTGCCAGTAGTGCGCAGACAGGGCAGTGGGCTGAAGCTTTCTTT
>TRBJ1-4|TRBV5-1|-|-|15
CASSSDGRRNEKLFF
TGCGCCAGCAGCTCTGATGGACGGAGGAATGAAAAACTGTTTTTT
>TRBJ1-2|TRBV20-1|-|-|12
CSARRGADGYTF
TGCAGTGCTAGGCGGGGGGCGGATGGCTACACCTTC
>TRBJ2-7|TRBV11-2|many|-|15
CASSLGRSSTGKQYF
TGTGCCAGCAGCTTAGGACGTTCAAGCACGGGGAAGCAGTACTTC
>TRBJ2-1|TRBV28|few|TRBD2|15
CASSFQAGGRNEQFF
TGTGCCAGCAGTTTTCAGGCGGGGGGGCGCAATGAGCAGTTCTTC
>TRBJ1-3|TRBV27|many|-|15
CASSLKQSSGNTIYF
TGTGCCAGCAGTTTAAAGCAGAGCTCTGGAAACACCATATATTTT
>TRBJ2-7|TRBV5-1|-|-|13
CASSWDLTYEQYF
TGCGCCAGCAGTTGGGACTTAACCTACGAGCAGTACTTC
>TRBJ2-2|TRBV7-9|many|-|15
CASSKAAGNTGELFF
TGTGCCAGCAGCAAGGCGGCGGGGAACACCGGGGAGCTGTTTTTT
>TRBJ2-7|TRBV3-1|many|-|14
CASSQDSSWGEQYF
TGTGCCAGCAGCCAAGATTCTTCCTGGGGCGAGCAGTACTTC
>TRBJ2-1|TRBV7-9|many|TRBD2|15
CASSLIAGRYNEQFF
TGTGCCAGCAGCTTGATAGCGGGGCGTTACAATGAGCAGTTCTTC
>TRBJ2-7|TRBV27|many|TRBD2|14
CASRPASGSYEQYF
TGTGCCAGCCGGCCGGCTAGCGGGTCATACGAGCAGTACTTC
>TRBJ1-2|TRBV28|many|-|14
CASSPDRVDYGYTF
TGTGCCAGCTCCCCTGACCGGGTTGACTATGGCTACACCTTC
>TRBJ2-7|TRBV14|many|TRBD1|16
CASSPWGAGGTYEQYF
TGTGCCAGCAGCCCCTGGGGAGCAGGGGGTACCTACGAGCAGTACTTC
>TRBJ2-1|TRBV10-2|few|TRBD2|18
CASSSRGLATGLGDEQFF
TGCGCCAGCAGTTCCAGGGGACTAGCGACGGGGTTAGGCGATGAGCAGTTCTTC
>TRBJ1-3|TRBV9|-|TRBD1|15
CASSVQTGRGDTIYF
TGTGCCAGCAGCGTGCAGACAGGGAGGGGAGACACCATATATTTT
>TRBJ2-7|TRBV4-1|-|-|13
CASSPAGRYEQYF
TGCGCCAGCAGCCCAGCGGGCAGATACGAGCAGTACTTC
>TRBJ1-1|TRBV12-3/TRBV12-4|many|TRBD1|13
CASSMGQPAEAFF
TGTGCCAGCAGCATGGGACAGCCCGCTGAAGCTTTCTTT
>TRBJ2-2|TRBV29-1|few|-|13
CSATNGGTGELFF
TGCAGCGCTACAAACGGGGGTACGGGGGAGCTGTTTTTT
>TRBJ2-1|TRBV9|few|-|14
CASSVAGVDNEQFF
TGTGCCAGCAGCGTAGCGGGAGTTGACAATGAGCAGTTCTTC
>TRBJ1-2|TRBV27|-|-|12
CAARGGNYGYTF
TGTGCCGCCCGGGGGGGGAACTATGGCTACACCTTC
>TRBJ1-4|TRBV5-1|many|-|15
CASSSGDATNEKLFF
TGCGCCAGCAGCTCGGGGGACGCAACTAATGAAAAACTGTTTTTT
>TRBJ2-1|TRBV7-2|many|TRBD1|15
CASSLDRGINNEQFF
TGTGCCAGCAGCTTAGACAGGGGGATAAACAATGAGCAGTTCTTC
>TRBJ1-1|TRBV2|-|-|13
CASSAPGTAEAFF
TGTGCCAGCAGTGCCCCAGGGACGGCTGAAGCTTTCTTT
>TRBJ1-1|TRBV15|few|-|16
CATSRGTGGQGPEAFF
TGTGCCACCAGCAGGGGGACTGGGGGGCAGGGCCCTGAAGCTTTCTTT
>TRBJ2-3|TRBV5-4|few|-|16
CASSGNGGIGADTQYF
TGTGCCAGCAGCGGGAATGGCGGGATCGGGGCAGATACGCAGTATTTT
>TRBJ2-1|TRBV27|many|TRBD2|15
CASSLGGRANNEQFF
TGTGCCAGCAGTTTAGGCGGGAGGGCCAACAATGAGCAGTTCTTC
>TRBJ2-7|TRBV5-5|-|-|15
CASSSRGILSYEQYF
TGTGCCAGCAGCTCCCGAGGGATCCTCTCCTACGAGCAGTACTTC
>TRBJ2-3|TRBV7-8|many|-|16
CASSLGYSRGTDTQYF
TGTGCCAGCAGCTTAGGCTACTCCCGGGGCACAGATACGCAGTATTTT
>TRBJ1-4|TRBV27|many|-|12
CASSRGDEKLFF
TGTGCCAGCAGTCGTGGAGACGAAAAACTGTTTTTT
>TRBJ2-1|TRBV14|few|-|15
CASSQGIQYNNEQFF
TGTGCCAGCAGCCAAGGGATTCAATACAACAATGAGCAGTTCTTC
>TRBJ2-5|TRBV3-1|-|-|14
CASSPDSLQETQYF
TGTGCCAGCAGCCCCGACAGTCTCCAAGAGACCCAGTACTTC
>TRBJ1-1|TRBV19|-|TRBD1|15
CASSAGTGGDTEAFF
TGTGCCAGTAGTGCCGGGACAGGTGGCGACACTGAAGCTTTCTTT
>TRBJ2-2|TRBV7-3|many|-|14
CASSPGVNTGELFF
TGTGCCAGCAGCCCGGGTGTGAACACCGGGGAGCTGTTTTTT
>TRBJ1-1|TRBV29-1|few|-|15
CSADVGGRGNTEAFF
TGCAGCGCTGATGTTGGTGGGAGGGGGAACACTGAAGCTTTCTTT
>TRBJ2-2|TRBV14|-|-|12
CASSQVAGELFF
TGTGCCAGCAGCCAAGTTGCCGGGGAGCTGTTTTTT
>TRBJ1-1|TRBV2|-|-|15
CASSVGGHLNTEAFF
TGTGCCAGCAGTGTCGGGGGACATCTAAACACTGAAGCTTTCTTT
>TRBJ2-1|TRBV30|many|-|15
CAWSALAKTYNEQFF
TGTGCCTGGAGTGCTCTAGCGAAAACCTACAATGAGCAGTTCTTC
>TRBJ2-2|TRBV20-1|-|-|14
CSARWGARTGELFF
TGCAGTGCTAGATGGGGGGCTCGTACCGGGGAGCTGTTTTTT
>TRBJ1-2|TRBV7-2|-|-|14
CASRSPGTRCGYTF
TGTGCCAGCAGATCGCCAGGGACGCGGTGTGGCTACACCTTC
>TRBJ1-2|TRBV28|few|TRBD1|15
CASSSRQGYNYGYTF
TGTGCCAGCAGTTCAAGACAGGGTTATAACTATGGCTACACCTTC
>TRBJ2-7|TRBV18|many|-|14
CASSPHLDSPLQYF
TGTGCCAGCTCACCGCACCTGGACAGCCCTCTGCAGTACTTC
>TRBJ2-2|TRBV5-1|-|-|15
CASSLWQGGAGELFF
TGCGCCAGCAGCTTATGGCAGGGCGGCGCCGGGGAGCTGTTTTTT
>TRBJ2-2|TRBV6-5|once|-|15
CASSYGRTPTGELFF
TGTGCCAGCAGTTACGGGAGGACCCCCACCGGGGAGCTGTTTTTT
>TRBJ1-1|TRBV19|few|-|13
CASKRRVNTEAFF
TGTGCCAGTAAGAGACGGGTGAACACTGAAGCTTTCTTT
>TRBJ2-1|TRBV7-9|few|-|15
CASSSASVFYNEQFF
TGTGCCAGCAGCTCGGCCAGCGTGTTCTACAATGAGCAGTTCTTC